A single sample is the source of the 27 T cell receptor beta chains below, sequenced in a study of glioma-infiltrating T cells. Amplification of TCR alpha and beta CDR3 regions from RNA used iRepertoire nested multiplex PCR. TCRdb re-called the multiplex PCR reads with MiXCR, one entry per CDR3 protein. Found here are about 180,000 distinct CDR3 sequences, about 40% of them singletons; the top ten hold under 6.5%. The sequenced material came from glioma tissue, nonneoplastic brain tissue, or PBMCs (not recorded which). All receptors come from a human donor with low-grade glioma or glioblastoma, undergoing nonglioma brain surgery, or in good health (not recorded which).

Of note for this clonotype: A read error is possible here, since a much larger clone lies one base away. The V call is TRBV19, the J call TRBJ2-1, with no clear D. The CDR3 consists of 12 residues. Germline CDR1 is LNHDA and CDR2 is SQIVND (reference sequence). CDR3 nucleotides: TGTGCCACCCGGACGCTGGGGAATGAGCAGCTCTTC. Translating it yields CATRTLGNEQLF.

About this clonotype itself: One end of the junction varies from germline; a read error may be responsible. This rearrangement joins TRBV7-9 to TRBJ1-1, with D uncertain. This CDR3 comprises 14 residues. Germline loops: CDR1 SEHNR, CDR2 FQNEAQ (reference sequence). DNA of the CDR3: TGTGCCAGCAGCTTAGGGGTTCAGAACACTGAAGCTTTATTT. Translation gives CASSLGVQNTEALF.

As concerns this clonotype: A much larger clone is a single base away; this may be a read error. This chain links TRBV7-2 with TRBJ2-7; D might be TRBD1 (5 bases). With 1 base removed from V and 0 bases from J, the gap between germline ends came to 10 bases. The CDR3 is 15 amino acids. Germline V gives CDR1 SGHTA, CDR2 FQGNSA. Here the CDR3 reads CASSLGGRSSYEQYF. Here the CDR3 DNA reads TGTGCCAGCAGCTTAGGGGGCAGGAGCTCCTACGAGCAGTACTTC.

This clonotype was found once. The chain has TRBV4-1 and TRBJ2-3; TRBD1 agrees at 8 bases. Germline trimming cut 6 bases from V and 6 bases from J; bases unmatched to any gene: 11. In germline, CDR1 is MGHRA, CDR2 YSYEKL. This CDR3 region has 15 residues. CDR3 DNA: TGCGCCAGCAGGCATCCAGACAGGGGTGCGGATACGCAGTATTTT. It codes for CASRHPDRGADTQYF.

The chain links TRBV24-1 to TRBJ2-1; perhaps TRBD2 as D (5 bases). The V and J ends lost 0 bases and 8 bases respectively, with 13 bases between them. CDR1 is KGHDR and CDR2 is SFDVKD in the germline V gene. The CDR3 runs 15 residues. In nucleotides, the CDR3 is TGTGCCACCAGTGATTTGGACTACCCGGTGGATGAGCAGTTCTTC. The encoded protein is CATSDLDYPVDEQFF.

On this clonotype itself: With a much larger clone just one base away, this may be a read error. This chain links TRBV7-2 with TRBJ2-3; D remains ambiguous. The germline CDR1 and CDR2 sequences are SGHTA and FQGNSA. There are 14 residues in the CDR3. V was shortened by 3 bases and J by 2 bases, with 9 bases between the two germline ends. The CDR3 protein is CASSLALNTDTQYF. CDR3 DNA: TGTGCCAGCAGCTTGGCATTGAACACAGATACGCAGTATTTT.

This clonotype has just one count. CDR3 loop: CSVLHRGSTDTQYF. DNA for the CDR3: TGCAGCGTTTTACACAGGGGGAGCACAGATACGCAGTATTTT. The chain uses TRBV29-1 and TRBJ2-3; TRBD1 matches 8 bases. Trimming took 5 bases from V and 0 from J; bases not matched to a gene: 4. Germline assignment: CDR1 SQVTM and CDR2 ANQGSEA. The CDR3 consists of 14 residues.

The chain couples TRBV6-2 or TRBV6-3 to TRBJ1-3, with unresolved D. The ends were cut back, 5 bases at V and 14 bases at J, with 19 bases in the middle. The CDR3 covers 13 residues. CDR1 is MNHEY, CDR2 SVGEGT, per germline. The CDR3 here is CASSPRRGNTVYF. DNA for the CDR3: TGTGCCAGCAGTCCAAGACGAGGAAACACGGTATATTTT.

The CDR3 sequence: CASSVGVGPNQPQHF. In DNA, the CDR3 is TGTGCCAGCAGCGTAGGAGTAGGGCCTAATCAGCCCCAGCATTTT. The rearrangement links TRBV9 to TRBJ1-5; D gene ambiguous. The V end was cut by 0 bases, the J end by 4 bases, with 11 bases between. Germline loops: CDR1 SGDLS, CDR2 YYNGEE. The CDR3 length is 15 residues.

There are many counts of this clonotype. J is TRBJ1-1 and V is TRBV7-9; D gene ambiguous. The CDR3 spans 14 residues. CDR1 and CDR2 from the germline V gene are SEHNR and FQNEAQ (reference sequence). V lost 2 bases, J lost 7 bases, and 14 bases lay in between. CDR3 sequence reads: CASSLMAPSGEAFF. The CDR3 region has the DNA TGTGCCAGCAGCTTAATGGCCCCTTCGGGTGAAGCTTTCTTT. The complete variable domain, with remaining parts taken from reference TRBV7-9 and TRBJ1-1, reads DTGVSQNPRHKITKRGQNVTFRCDPISEHNRLYWYRQTLGQGPEFLTYFQNEAQLEKSRLLSDRFSAERPKGSFSTLEIQRTEQGDSAMYLCASSLMAPSGEAFFGQGTRLTVV.

This clonotype was detected a few times. A much larger clone lies one base from this, so it may be a read error. V usage is TRBV27 and J usage is TRBJ2-7; unclear D gene. Germline CDR1 MNHEY, CDR2 SMNVEV (reference sequence). With 5 bases removed from V and 2 bases from J, the gap between germline ends came to 13 bases. CDR3 length: 14 residues. In DNA, the CDR3 is TGTGCCAGCAGTGAGGACGGATTACCCTACGAGCAGTACTTC. As protein: CASSEDGLPYEQYF.

Concerning this clonotype: A read error may be the cause here, since a much bigger clone is one base away. CDR3 loop: CASTPGQGGYNEKFF. For the CDR3, the DNA is TGTGCCAGCACCCCCGGGCAGGGGGGATACAATGAGAAGTTCTTC. The chain links TRBV28 to TRBJ2-1; tentative D call: TRBD1 (7 bases). CDR3 length equals 15 residues. Germline V gene sequence: CDR1 MDHEN, CDR2 SYDVKM.

Details on this clonotype: With a much larger clone just one base away, this may be a read error. The chain couples TRBV7-9 to TRBJ2-7, with D uncertain. The CDR3 length is 14 residues. From germline, CDR1 is SEHNR and CDR2 FQNEAQ (reference sequence). Trimming removed 5 bases at V and 0 bases at J, with 11 bases between. CDR3 nucleotides: TGTGCCAGCAGCCACGATCCAAGCTCCTACGAGCAGTACTTC. Protein sequence: CASSHDPSSYEQYF.

Many counts were recorded for this clonotype. The V call is TRBV6-1, the J call TRBJ2-2, with D unclear. The ends were cut back, 6 bases at V and 5 bases at J, with 10 bases in the middle. The germline CDR1 and CDR2 sequences are MNHNS and SASEGT. This CDR3 spans 13 amino acids. The CDR3 loop reads CASSRDQTGELFF. In DNA form, the CDR3 reads TGTGCCAGCAGCCGCGACCAAACCGGGGAGCTGTTTTTT.

A word on this clonotype: This may be a read error, as it is one base from a much larger clone. The rearrangement uses TRBV25-1 and TRBJ2-7; 9 bases align to TRBD2. V lost 7 bases to trimming and J lost 4 bases; unmatched junction nucleotides: 5. The V gene's germline CDR1 is MGHDK and CDR2 SYGVNS. The CDR3 runs 13 residues. The CDR3 DNA reads as TGTGCCAGCAAGGAACTAGCGGGTTACGAGCAGTACTTC. It translates to CASKELAGYEQYF.

In this sample, this clonotype turned up many times. One junction end does not reproduce the germline sequence, and a read error may be involved. J is TRBJ2-2 and V is TRBV2; the D is unclear. The CDR3 runs 13 residues. Germline lookup yields CDR1 SNHLY and CDR2 FYNNEI. The CDR3 spells CASSEFNSGELFF. The DNA of the CDR3 is TGTGCCAGCAGTGAATTCAACAGCGGGGAGCTGTTTTTT.

This clonotype was counted many times. The rearrangement uses TRBV7-6 and TRBJ2-2; perhaps D is TRBD1 or TRBD2 (6 bases each). Germline CDR1 is SGHVS and CDR2 is FNYEAQ. This CDR3 region has 18 residues. Trimming cost V 0 bases and J 2 bases, with 16 bases left between them. This chain's CDR3 is CASSLATGRRYNTGELFF. In DNA, the CDR3 is TGTGCCAGCAGCTTAGCTACAGGGAGGAGGTATAACACCGGGGAGCTGTTTTTT.

As regards this clonotype: At one end the junction does not follow the germline gene, possibly because of a read error. J is TRBJ1-5 and V is TRBV20-1; TRBD1 is a possible D gene (5 bases). Germline lookup yields CDR1 DFQATT and CDR2 SNEGSKA (reference sequence). The CDR3 length is 14 residues. Written as DNA, the CDR3 is TGCAGTGCACTATCAGGGCAGGACAATCAGCCCAAGCATTTT. Encoded protein: CSALSGQDNQPKHF.

This clonotype has more than one count but fewer than ten. The chain carries TRBV12-3 or TRBV12-4 and TRBJ2-1; 11 nucleotides align to TRBD2. V was clipped by 3 bases and J by 7 bases; unmatched bases: 5. CDR3 length equals 15 residues. DNA of the CDR3: TGTGCCAGCAGTTTTAATAGCGGGAGGGGTAATGAGCAGTTCTTC. Translation: CASSFNSGRGNEQFF.

Comment on this clonotype: A single base separates this from a much larger clone, so it may be a read error. The genes are TRBV7-2 and TRBJ2-1; possibly TRBD1 for D (6 bases). The CDR3 loop spans 19 amino acids. In germline, CDR1 is SGHTA, CDR2 FQGNSA. Trimming stripped 3 bases from V and 0 bases from J, with 21 bases between. The CDR3 DNA sequence: TGTGCCAGCAGCTTGCCGGTACAGGGTATACGGAGCTCCTACAATGAGCAGTTCTTC. This encodes CASSLPVQGIRSSYNEQFF.

About this clonotype: This is likely a read error, given that the CDR3 carries no conserved phenylalanine or tryptophan at its end. The chain is built from TRBV6-9 and TRBJ2-7; D is ambiguous. The V gene's germline CDR1 is MNHGY and CDR2 SVAAGI. The germline V and J ends were trimmed by 3 bases and 3 bases, with 9 bases remaining between them. The CDR3 contains 13 residues. This chain's CDR3 is CASSYGLVYEQYY. CDR3 DNA: TGTGCCAGCAGTTACGGGCTCGTCTACGAGCAGTACTAC.

This clonotype was recorded at least ten times. The chain recombines TRBV7-2 with TRBJ2-5; TRBD1 or TRBD2 may be the D gene (5 bases each). Germline values: CDR1 SGHTA, CDR2 FQGNSA. The ends were cut back, 1 base at V and 3 bases at J, with 12 bases in the middle. The CDR3 is made up of 15 amino acids. The CDR3 spells CASSLGGREEETQYF. For the CDR3, the DNA is TGTGCCAGCAGCTTAGGGGGGAGAGAAGAAGAGACCCAGTACTTC.

In its sample, this clonotype was seen a few times. The chain recombines TRBV2 with TRBJ2-7; no firm D call. The CDR3 runs 14 residues. Between the trimmed V and J ends, which lost 1 base and 7 bases, there was a span of 14 bases. Germline CDR1 is SNHLY and CDR2 is FYNNEI. The CDR3 protein is CASSEGSAFHEQYF. The CDR3 DNA sequence: TGTGCCAGCAGTGAAGGGTCAGCTTTTCATGAGCAGTACTTC.

Of note for this clonotype: A much bigger clone sits one base away, suggesting this may be a read error. This chain joins TRBV3-1 and TRBJ1-2; a weak D match, TRBD1 (6 bases). CDR1 and CDR2 from the germline V gene are LGHDT and YNNKEL (reference sequence). This CDR3 region has 14 residues. The CDR3 DNA follows: TGTGCCAGCAGCCAAGATCCGGGAGTGGGGGGCTGCACCTTC. Its translation: CASSQDPGVGGCTF.

Regarding this clonotype: The germline gene is not matched at one end of the junction; a read error may be the cause. This chain links TRBV7-3 with TRBJ1-1; a weak D match, TRBD1 (5 bases). This CDR3 comprises 16 residues. Germline-derived CDR1 and CDR2 are SGHTA and FQGTGA. The CDR3 coding sequence is TGTGCCAGCAGCTCCGATAGGGACCCGTTGAACACTGAACCTTTCTTT. It is translated as CASSSDRDPLNTEPFF.

As for this clonotype: Mismatch with germline at one junction end may stem from a read error. V gene TRBV6-1 combines with J gene TRBJ2-6, with D tentatively TRBD1 (5 bases). Germline V gene lookup returns CDR1 MNHNS and CDR2 SASEGT. CDR3 length: 12 residues. The CDR3 nucleotides read TGTGCCAGCAGATCTGGGGCCAACGTCCTGGCTTTC. Its protein product is CASRSGANVLAF.

As for this clonotype: A read error may explain this, as a much larger clone is one base away. Written as DNA, the CDR3 is TGTGCCAGCAGAGGTTTAGGGACGCGAACCGGGGATCTGTTTTTT. Translated: CASRGLGTRTGDLFF. V and J are TRBV7-2 and TRBJ2-2; the D gene could be TRBD1 or TRBD2 (5 bases each). CDR1 and CDR2 from the germline V gene are SGHTA and FQGNSA. The CDR3 is 15 residues long. Complete variable domain (other parts from reference TRBV7-2 and TRBJ2-2): GAGVSQSPSNKVTEKGKDVELRCDPISGHTALYWYRQSLGQGLEFLIYFQGNSAPDKSGLPSDRFSAERTGGSVSTLTIQRTQQEDSAVYLCASRGLGTRTGDLFFGEGSRLTVL.